Listed here are 16 T cell receptor beta chains from one sample, sequenced in a study of T cell changes during pregnancy in multiple sclerosis. Using immunoSEQ multiplex PCR, the repertoire was profiled, and TCRdb retains in-frame clones only, with some absent. The data contain tens of thousands of clones, around nine tenths of them seen just once; the ten biggest clones take up over 1.2%. The sequences come from peripheral blood, collected in the third trimester of pregnancy. These receptors all stem from a female donor in good health, enrolled as a control in a pregnancy study.

This rearrangement joins TRBV2 to TRBJ1-5; possibly TRBD1 for D (6 bases). The V gene's germline CDR1 is SNHLY and CDR2 FYNNEI. The CDR3 loop spans 15 amino acids. Trimming took off 4 bases at V and 1 base at J, with 11 bases between the two ends. The CDR3 spells CASSVRGSSNQPQHF. For the CDR3, the DNA is TGTGCCAGCAGTGTCAGGGGCTCGAGCAATCAGCCCCAGCATTTT.

The genes are TRBV7-2 and TRBJ2-5, with D tentatively TRBD1 (6 bases). Between the trimmed V and J ends, which lost 5 bases and 2 bases, there was a span of 15 bases. CDR1 and CDR2 from the germline V gene are SGHTA and FQGNSA. The CDR3 totals 15 residues. The CDR3 reads CASSRWGQTQETQYF. In DNA form, the CDR3 reads TGTGCCAGCAGCCGCTGGGGGCAGACTCAAGAGACCCAGTACTTC.

The V and J genes are TRBV6-1 and TRBJ2-2; 14 nucleotides match TRBD2. Trimming took 4 bases from V and 7 from J; bases not matched to a gene: 2. This CDR3 comprises 15 residues. Germline CDR1 reads MNHNS; CDR2 reads SASEGT. CDR3 nucleotide sequence: TGTGCCAGCAGTGGGGGACTAGCGGGGGTCGGGGAGCTGTTTTTT. This translates into CASSGGLAGVGELFF.

The chain combines TRBV18 with TRBJ2-5; tentative D call: TRBD2 (6 bases). Trimming removed 2 bases from V and 4 bases from J, with 14 bases in between. The CDR3 has 15 amino acids. Germline V gives CDR1 KGHSH, CDR2 LQKENI. This CDR3 reads CASSPWGPAGETQYF. The CDR3 DNA reads TGTGCCAGCTCACCATGGGGACCAGCGGGAGAGACCCAGTACTTC.

This chain links TRBV28 with TRBJ1-5, with TRBD1 matching over 7 bases. Germline V gene lookup returns CDR1 MDHEN and CDR2 SYDVKM. V shed 6 bases and J 4 bases; nucleotides not matched to a gene: 9. This CDR3 spans 15 amino acids. The CDR3 coding sequence is TGTGCCAGCAGCCTTACCTGGACAGGTAATCAGCCCCAGCATTTT. This codes for CASSLTWTGNQPQHF.

The V call is TRBV4-3, the J call TRBJ1-1; TRBD1 might be the D (6 bases). Between the trimmed V and J ends, which lost 1 base and 3 bases, there was a span of 9 bases. This CDR3 contains 14 residues. CDR1 is LGHNA and CDR2 is YSLEER in the germline V gene. The CDR3 reads CASSQGKGDTEAFF. CDR3 DNA: TGCGCCAGCAGCCAAGGAAAGGGGGACACTGAAGCTTTCTTT.

The chain uses TRBV4-1 and TRBJ2-1; D ambiguous. V lost 6 bases, J lost 7 bases, and 13 bases lay in between. CDR1 and CDR2 from the germline V gene are MGHRA and YSYEKL. The CDR3 is 13 residues long. The CDR3 DNA sequence: TGCGCCAGCAGTTTATCCCCCGCGAATGAGCAGTTCTTC. Its translation: CASSLSPANEQFF.

The chain couples TRBV7-9 to TRBJ2-7, with D possibly TRBD1 on 5 matching bases. The V end lost 1 base, the J end lost 7 bases, and 14 bases lay between the germline ends. Germline CDR1 SEHNR, CDR2 FQNEAQ (reference sequence). This CDR3 spans 14 amino acids. The CDR3 coding sequence is TGTGCCAGCAGCTTAGGGCTAGGGGCTGGGGAGCAGTACTTC. Residues: CASSLGLGAGEQYF.

The CDR3 here is CASSAGVSTDTQYF. In DNA form, the CDR3 reads TGTGCCAGCAGCGCGGGGGTGAGCACAGATACGCAGTATTTT. The chain couples TRBV7-2 to TRBJ2-3; 7 bases match TRBD2. From germline, CDR1 is SGHTA and CDR2 FQGNSA. J lost 0 bases, V lost 5 bases, and 2 bases had no gene match. The length of the CDR3 is 14 residues.

This chain uses TRBV5-6 with TRBJ1-1; D call uncertain. This CDR3 is built from 12 residues. Germline loops: CDR1 SGHDT, CDR2 YYEEEE. The V gene lost 0 bases and the J gene lost 5 bases, with 5 bases spanning the gap. CDR3 DNA sequence: TGTGCCAGCAGCTTGGCCTATACTGAAGCTTTCTTT. Residues: CASSLAYTEAFF.

This rearrangement joins TRBV28 to TRBJ1-3; D unclear. Trimming took off 4 bases at V and 15 bases at J, with 16 bases between the two ends. The germline V gene has CDR1 MDHEN and CDR2 SYDVKM. CDR3 length equals 12 residues. CDR3 coding DNA: TGTGCCAGCAGTTCCCTTCCTACCGGGGAATATTTT. It encodes CASSSLPTGEYF.

This rearrangement joins TRBV7-3 to TRBJ2-7; 8 bases are shared with TRBD2. Germline V lookup: CDR1 SGHTA, CDR2 FQGTGA. CDR3 length: 14 residues. The trim removed 5 bases at V and 2 bases at J, leaving 5 bases unmatched. The CDR3 region is CASSPIGGAYEQYF. CDR3 coding DNA: TGTGCCAGCAGCCCCATCGGGGGGGCCTACGAGCAGTACTTC. Looking up the rest from reference TRBV7-3 and TRBJ2-7 gives the full variable domain: GAGVSQTPSNKVTEKGKYVELRCDPISGHTALYWYRQSLGQGPEFLIYFQGTGAADDSGLPNDRFFAVRPEGSVSTLKIQRTERGDSAVYLCASSPIGGAYEQYFGPGTRLTVT.

The chain carries TRBV7-9 and TRBJ2-1, with a possible D match to TRBD2 (6 bases). The V end was cut by 5 bases, the J end by 5 bases, with 16 bases between. From germline, CDR1 is SEHNR and CDR2 FQNEAQ (reference sequence). The CDR3 spans 15 residues. This chain's CDR3 is CASSLTGTRDNEQFF. The CDR3 DNA follows: TGTGCCAGCAGCCTTACCGGGACTCGAGACAATGAGCAGTTCTTC.

The chain employs TRBV5-6 and TRBJ1-4; 7 bases match TRBD1. The germline V gene encodes CDR1 SGHDT and CDR2 YYEEEE. This CDR3 is 14 amino acids long. The ends lost 4 bases at V and 6 bases at J; junction bases unmatched: 6. Here the CDR3 reads CASSVTGEDEKLFF. In DNA, the CDR3 is TGTGCCAGCAGCGTCACAGGGGAGGATGAAAAACTGTTTTTT.

The chain has TRBV6-4 and TRBJ1-5, with TRBD1 matching 10 bases. The CDR3 contains 15 residues. Germline V gives CDR1 MRHNA, CDR2 SNTAGT. V lost 5 bases and J lost 4; bases outside the gene matches: 5. CDR3 DNA: TGTGCCAGCAGTCCGGACAGGGGGTCGAATCAGCCCCAGCATTTT. Its protein product is CASSPDRGSNQPQHF.

The rearrangement links TRBV29-1 to TRBJ1-1; D remains unclear. The CDR3 extends over 11 amino acids. Germline V gene lookup returns CDR1 SQVTM and CDR2 ANQGSEA. V dropped 5 bases and J dropped 1 base, with 5 bases sitting between them. The CDR3, as DNA: TGCAGCGTTACTCAGAACACTGAAGCTTTCTTT. Amino acids: CSVTQNTEAFF.